This paragraph covers one T cell receptor (beta chain) sequence. Its cognate antigen is unknown. The assay was immunoSEQ multiplex PCR, and TCRdb's table has in-frame clones only and misses some. There are some 96,000 clones in the sample; approximately 87% occur only once, and 4% to 4.5% lies in the top ten. The V end was cut by 2 bases, the J end by 4 bases, with 8 bases between. From germline, CDR1 is MNHEY and CDR2 SVGAGI. The CDR3 is made up of 13 amino acids. This sample is part of a study of T cell responses to AZD1222 COVID-19 vaccine. Study conclusions and caveats: Spike-wide coverage was observed for vaccine-associated CD4 TCRs, with dominant responses at 160-218 and 743-854. Possibly, clonal diversity was underestimated; donors were largely white British and included more females. At baseline, seropositivity was found in only a handful of AZD1222 recipients. When two AZD1222 doses had been given, Spike-specific TCR breadth and depth rose.

This specimen was peripheral blood, taken on day 0 of MenACWY control vaccination. This receptor was obtained from an adult in good health. The J gene is TRBJ1-2, the V gene TRBV6-5; the D is unclear. CDR3 residues: CASSYDGSYGYTF. In DNA form, the CDR3 reads TGTGCCAGCAGTTACGACGGAAGCTATGGCTACACCTTC.